This TCR beta chain was identified during a study of T cells in Graves' hyperthyroidism and ophthalmopathy. General study results and limits: It was a median approximately 7.1 months before onset that the model predicted ophthalmopathy.

The source material, RNA transcripts, was used to amplify TCR beta CDR3 regions. The primer set for the first-round RT-PCR of the TCR CDR3 was HTBI. TCRdb fed the multiplex PCR reads into MiXCR, producing one record per CDR3 protein. In the table there are 450,000 to 650,000 distinct CDR3 sequences, roughly 20% of which are singletons. Investigators excluded patients with uncontrolled infection, other autoimmune disease, pregnancy or lactation. Fresh peripheral blood, about 9.3 ml, yielded the PBMCs. This clonotype was counted many times. Its antigen is not known. This CDR3 contains 12 residues. Germline V gene sequence: CDR1 MDHEN, CDR2 SYDVKM. Trimming cost V 11 bases and J 6 bases, with 14 bases left between them.

J is TRBJ1-5 and V is TRBV28; D might be TRBD1 (6 bases). The origin of this receptor is a man aged 18 to 30 with Graves' hyperthyroidism. The sample consisted of blood. The CDR3 loop is CASAGGLQPQHF. The CDR3 region has the DNA TGTGCCTCTGCGGGGGGGCTTCAGCCCCAGCATTTT.